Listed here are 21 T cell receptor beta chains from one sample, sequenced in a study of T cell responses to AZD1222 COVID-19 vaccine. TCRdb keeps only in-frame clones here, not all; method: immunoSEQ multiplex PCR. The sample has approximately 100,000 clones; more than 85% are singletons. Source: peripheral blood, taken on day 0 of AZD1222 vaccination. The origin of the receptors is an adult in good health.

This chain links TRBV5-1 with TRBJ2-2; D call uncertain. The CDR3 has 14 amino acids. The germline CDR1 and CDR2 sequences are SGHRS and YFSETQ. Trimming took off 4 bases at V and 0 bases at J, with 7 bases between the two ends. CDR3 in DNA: TGCGCCAGCAGCAGTCCCCCGAACACCGGGGAGCTGTTTTTT. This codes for CASSSPPNTGELFF.

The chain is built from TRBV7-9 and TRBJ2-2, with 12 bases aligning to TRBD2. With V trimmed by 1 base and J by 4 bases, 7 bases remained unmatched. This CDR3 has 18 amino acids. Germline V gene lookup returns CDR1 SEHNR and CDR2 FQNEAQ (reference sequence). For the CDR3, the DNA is TGTGCCAGCAGCTTAGATACTAGCGGGAGGTGGAGCACCGGGGAGCTGTTTTTT. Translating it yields CASSLDTSGRWSTGELFF.

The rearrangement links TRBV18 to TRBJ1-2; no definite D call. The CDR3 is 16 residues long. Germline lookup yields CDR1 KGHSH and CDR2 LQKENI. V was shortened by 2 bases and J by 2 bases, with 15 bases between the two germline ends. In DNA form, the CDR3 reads TGTGCCAGCTCACCAGGACGGGCGAACTCAAACTATGGCTACACCTTC. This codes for CASSPGRANSNYGYTF. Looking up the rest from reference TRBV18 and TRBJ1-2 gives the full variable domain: NAGVMQNPRHLVRRRGQEARLRCSPMKGHSHVYWYRQLPEEGLKFMVYLQKENIIDESGMPKERFSAEFPKEGPSILRIQQVVRGDSAAYFCASSPGRANSNYGYTFGSGTRLTVV.

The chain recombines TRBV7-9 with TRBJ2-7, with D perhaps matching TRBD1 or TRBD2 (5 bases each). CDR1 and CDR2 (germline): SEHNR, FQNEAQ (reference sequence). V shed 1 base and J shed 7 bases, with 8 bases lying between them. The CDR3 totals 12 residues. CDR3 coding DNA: TGTGCCAGCAGCTTAGGGGGGTCGGAGCAGTACTTC. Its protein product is CASSLGGSEQYF.

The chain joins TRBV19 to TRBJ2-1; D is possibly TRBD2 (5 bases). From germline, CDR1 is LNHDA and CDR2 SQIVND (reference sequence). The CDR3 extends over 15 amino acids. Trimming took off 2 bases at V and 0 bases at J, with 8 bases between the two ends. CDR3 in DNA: TGTGCCAGTAGTATAAGTGAGGGCTCCTACAATGAGCAGTTCTTC. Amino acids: CASSISEGSYNEQFF.

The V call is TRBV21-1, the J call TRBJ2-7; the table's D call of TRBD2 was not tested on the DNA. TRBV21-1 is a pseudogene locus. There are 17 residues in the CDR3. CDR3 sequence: CASSKVMGGTRSYEQYF. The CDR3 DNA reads TGTGCCAGCAGCAAAGTAATGGGCGGGACTAGATCCTACGAGCAGTACTTC.

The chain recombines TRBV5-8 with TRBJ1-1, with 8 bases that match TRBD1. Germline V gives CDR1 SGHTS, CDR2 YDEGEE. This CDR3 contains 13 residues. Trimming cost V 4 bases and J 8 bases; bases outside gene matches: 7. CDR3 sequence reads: CASSVDREAEAFF. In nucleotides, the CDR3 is TGTGCCAGCAGCGTGGACAGGGAGGCCGAAGCTTTCTTT.

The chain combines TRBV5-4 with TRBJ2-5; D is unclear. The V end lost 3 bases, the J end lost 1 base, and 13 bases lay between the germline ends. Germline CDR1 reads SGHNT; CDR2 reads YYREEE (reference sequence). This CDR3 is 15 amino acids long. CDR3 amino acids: CASSSRVGSQETQYF. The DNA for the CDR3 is TGTGCCAGCAGCTCCCGGGTCGGTAGCCAAGAGACCCAGTACTTC.

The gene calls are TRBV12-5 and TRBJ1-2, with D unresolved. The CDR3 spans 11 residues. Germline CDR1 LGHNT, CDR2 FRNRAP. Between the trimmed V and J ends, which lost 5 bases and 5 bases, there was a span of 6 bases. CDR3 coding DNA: TGTGCTAGTGGTCCCCAATATGGCTACACCTTC. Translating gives CASGPQYGYTF.

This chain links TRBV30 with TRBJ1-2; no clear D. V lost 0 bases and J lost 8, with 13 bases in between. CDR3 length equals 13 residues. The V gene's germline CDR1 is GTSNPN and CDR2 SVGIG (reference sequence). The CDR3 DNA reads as TGTGCCTGGAGTGTAGGCTCATCACAGGGCTACACCTTC. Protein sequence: CAWSVGSSQGYTF.

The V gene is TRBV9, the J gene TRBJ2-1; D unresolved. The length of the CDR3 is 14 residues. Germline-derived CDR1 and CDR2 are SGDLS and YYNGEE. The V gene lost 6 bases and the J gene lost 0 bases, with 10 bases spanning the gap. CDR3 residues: CASNGGSSYNEQFF. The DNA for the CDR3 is TGTGCCAGCAATGGCGGAAGCTCCTACAATGAGCAGTTCTTC.

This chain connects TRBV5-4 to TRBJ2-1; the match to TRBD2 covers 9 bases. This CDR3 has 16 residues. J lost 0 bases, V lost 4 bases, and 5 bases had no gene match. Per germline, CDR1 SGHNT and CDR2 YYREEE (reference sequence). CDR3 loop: CASSPNSGSSYNEQFF. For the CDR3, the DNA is TGTGCCAGCAGCCCAAATAGCGGGAGCTCCTACAATGAGCAGTTCTTC.

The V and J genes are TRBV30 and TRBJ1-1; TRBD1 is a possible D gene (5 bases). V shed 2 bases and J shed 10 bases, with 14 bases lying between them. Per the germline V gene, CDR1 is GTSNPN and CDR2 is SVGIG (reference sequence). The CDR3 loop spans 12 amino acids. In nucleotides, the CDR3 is TGTGCCTGGAGTTCGGACGATAGGGGAGCTTTCTTT. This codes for CAWSSDDRGAFF.

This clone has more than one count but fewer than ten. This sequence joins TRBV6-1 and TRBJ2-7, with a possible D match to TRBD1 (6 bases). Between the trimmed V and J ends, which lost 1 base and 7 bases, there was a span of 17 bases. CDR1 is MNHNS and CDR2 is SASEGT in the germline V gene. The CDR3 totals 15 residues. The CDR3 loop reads CASSEGDNWAEEQYF. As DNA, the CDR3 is TGTGCCAGCAGTGAAGGGGACAACTGGGCAGAGGAGCAGTACTTC.

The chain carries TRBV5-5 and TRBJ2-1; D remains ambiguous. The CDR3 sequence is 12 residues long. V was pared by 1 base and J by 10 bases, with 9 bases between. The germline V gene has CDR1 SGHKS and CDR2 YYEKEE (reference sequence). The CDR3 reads CASSLWVGEQFF. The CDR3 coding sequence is TGTGCCAGCAGCTTGTGGGTTGGGGAGCAGTTCTTC.

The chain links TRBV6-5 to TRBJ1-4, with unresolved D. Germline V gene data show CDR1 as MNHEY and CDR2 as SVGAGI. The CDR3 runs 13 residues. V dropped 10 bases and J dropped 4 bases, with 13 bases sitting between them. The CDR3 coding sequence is TGTGCCATCTTGGACCGATTTAATGAAAAACTGTTTTTT. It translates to CAILDRFNEKLFF.

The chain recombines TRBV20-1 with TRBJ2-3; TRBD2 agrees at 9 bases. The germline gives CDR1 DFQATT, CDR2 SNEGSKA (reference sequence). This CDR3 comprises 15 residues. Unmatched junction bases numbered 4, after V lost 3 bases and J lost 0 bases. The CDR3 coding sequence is TGCAGTGCTAGTACTCTAGCGGGGAGCACAGATACGCAGTATTTT. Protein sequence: CSASTLAGSTDTQYF.

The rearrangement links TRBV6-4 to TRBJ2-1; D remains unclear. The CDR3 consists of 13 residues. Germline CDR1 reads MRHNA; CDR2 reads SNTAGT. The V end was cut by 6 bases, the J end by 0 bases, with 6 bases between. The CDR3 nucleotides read TGTGCCAGCAGCTCCAGCTCCTACAATGAGCAGTTCTTC. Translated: CASSSSSYNEQFF.

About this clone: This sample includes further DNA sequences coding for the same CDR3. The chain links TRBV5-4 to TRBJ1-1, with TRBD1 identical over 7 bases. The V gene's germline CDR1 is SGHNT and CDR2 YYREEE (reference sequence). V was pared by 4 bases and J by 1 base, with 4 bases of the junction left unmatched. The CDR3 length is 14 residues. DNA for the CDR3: TGTGCCAGCAGCCCGGGACAGAGGAACACTGAAGCTTTCTTT. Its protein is CASSPGQRNTEAFF.

The CDR3 DNA follows: TGTGCCAGCAGGTCGGACGAGATGTTGACCGGGGAGCTGTTTTTT. As protein: CASRSDEMLTGELFF. The chain couples TRBV7-9 to TRBJ2-2; the D is unclear. CDR1 and CDR2 (germline): SEHNR, FQNEAQ (reference sequence). CDR3 size: 15 residues. Trimming removed 6 bases at V and 5 bases at J, with 16 bases between.

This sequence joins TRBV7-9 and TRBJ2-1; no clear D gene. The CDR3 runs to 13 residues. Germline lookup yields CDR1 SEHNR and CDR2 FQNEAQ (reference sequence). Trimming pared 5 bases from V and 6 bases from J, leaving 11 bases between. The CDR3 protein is CASSRSSSNEQFF. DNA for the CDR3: TGTGCCAGCAGCCGATCCTCTAGCAATGAGCAGTTCTTC.